What follows are 8 T cell receptor beta chains derived from one specimen sequenced in a study of T cells after posttransplantation cyclophosphamide (TCRdb year 2016). The sample's treatment or condition label, in plain terms: high-dose cyclophosphamide on days +3 and +4 as single-agent GVHD prophylaxis. For conditioning, the PTCy patients got busulfan and fludarabine, then a related or unrelated marrow graft, followed by cyclophosphamide on days +3 and +4. Receptor amplification or capture employed the immunoSEQ multiplex PCR assay. Drawn from immuneACCESS, this table holds only the in-frame rearrangements with V and J called that TCRdb kept. Clones are partly lost; checked studies trace under half to an unresolved V gene and leave the rest unexplained. For this sample the table gives 17,000 or so clones, of which roughly 93% were detected only once. The top ten clones comprise roughly 0.58% of the sample.

The material sequenced was CD4+ T cells sorted from blood, taken after allogeneic stem cell transplant with posttransplant cyclophosphamide. These receptors all come from a male patient aged 55 to 69 who received an allogeneic stem cell transplant from a related donor and was CMV-positive. Some T cells present after a transplant may be cells of the graft donor.

J is TRBJ1-6 and V is TRBV21-1. TRBV21-1 is labeled a pseudogene. The CDR3 has 18 amino acids. The CDR3 sequence is CASSPPTRGEPRNSPLHF. CDR3 DNA: TGTGCCAGCAGCCCCCCTACGCGGGGAGAGCCTAGGAATTCACCCCTCCACTTT.

The V gene is TRBV20-1, the J gene TRBJ1-2; D gene unclear. Germline V CDR1 and CDR2: DFQATT, SNEGSKA (reference sequence). The CDR3 sequence is 11 residues long. V was trimmed by 3 bases and J by 7 bases, leaving 9 bases between them. CDR3 amino acids: CSASGSGGYTF. CDR3 sequence (DNA): TGCAGTGCTAGCGGTTCCGGTGGCTACACCTTC.

J is TRBJ1-2 and V is TRBV9; no firm D call. Trimming stripped 4 bases from V and 4 bases from J, with 14 bases between. Looked up from germline, CDR1 is SGDLS and CDR2 is YYNGEE. The CDR3 runs to 14 residues. The CDR3 region is CASSPGGLSYGYTF. The DNA of the CDR3 is TGTGCCAGCAGCCCTGGCGGGCTTAGCTATGGCTACACCTTC.

This clone occurred once. This chain uses TRBV15 with TRBJ2-2, with D unresolved. V lost 4 bases to trimming and J lost 2 bases, with 8 bases between them. This CDR3 contains 14 residues. Germline V gene sequence: CDR1 LNHNV, CDR2 YYDKDF (reference sequence). The CDR3 here is CATSMGRNTGELFF. In DNA form, the CDR3 reads TGTGCCACCAGCATGGGCAGAAACACCGGGGAGCTGTTTTTT.

In nucleotides, the CDR3 is TGTGCCAGCAGCGGCCGCCGGACTAGCGGCACCGGGGAGCTGTTTTTT. Translated: CASSGRRTSGTGELFF. This chain joins TRBV7-8 and TRBJ2-2, with 10 bases that match TRBD2. CDR1 and CDR2 (germline): SGHVS, FQNEAQ. V lost 5 bases, J lost 4 bases, and 7 bases stayed unmatched. The CDR3 extends over 16 amino acids.

The CDR3 bases are TGTGCCAGCAGCTTAGGGGTCAGGTGGAGGGGACAGGCTCATCAGCCCCAGCATTTT. Protein sequence: CASSLGVRWRGQAHQPQHF. This chain joins TRBV11-3 and TRBJ1-5; 8 nucleotides match TRBD1. The V segment lost 1 base and the J segment 5 bases; nucleotides outside the gene matches: 16. This CDR3 spans 19 amino acids. Germline CDR1 and CDR2: SGHNT and YENEEA.

The rearrangement uses TRBV10-3 and TRBJ1-2; the D gene is possibly TRBD1 (6 bases). Trimming removed 0 bases from V and 5 bases from J, with 16 bases in between. The length of the CDR3 is 16 residues. CDR1 ENHRY and CDR2 SYGVKD come from the germline V gene. DNA of the CDR3: TGTGCCATCAGTGAGTCGGGGAACAGGGTCCGGTATGGCTACACCTTC. Residues: CAISESGNRVRYGYTF.

In this sample, this clone turned up a few times. The chain couples TRBV18 to TRBJ2-3; no firm D call. Trimming cost V 1 base and J 6 bases, with 8 bases left between them. Germline-derived CDR1 and CDR2 are KGHSH and LQKENI. This CDR3 contains 13 residues. CDR3 sequence (DNA): TGTGCCAGCTCACCACTGAGCGCTGATACGCAGTATTTT. It encodes CASSPLSADTQYF.